Shown below are 31 T cell receptor beta chains from a single sample sequenced in a study of blood T cell repertoires in COVID-19. TCRdb's table, derived via immunoSEQ multiplex PCR, lists solely in-frame clones and lacks some. The repertoire includes approximately 390,000 clones, approximately 85% of them detected once, and roughly 1.9% sits in the top ten. The specimen sequenced was PBMCs or T cells enriched from blood (not recorded which). Source of these receptors: a woman aged 40 to 50 with acute COVID-19.

The rearrangement joins TRBV7-9 to TRBJ1-3, with TRBD1 identical over 7 bases. Germline CDR1 reads SEHNR; CDR2 reads FQNEAQ (reference sequence). The trim removed 1 base at V and 2 bases at J, leaving 5 bases unmatched. The CDR3 spans 16 residues. The CDR3 DNA sequence: TGTGCCAGCAGCTTAGGAGGTACAGGGGCTGGAAACACCATATATTTT. Protein product: CASSLGGTGAGNTIYF.

This clone occurred once. CDR3 sequence (DNA): TGTGCCATCAGTGCGGGGGGAATTGCAGATACGCAGTATTTT. Its translation is CAISAGGIADTQYF. The V call is TRBV10-3, the J call TRBJ2-3; 7 bases fit TRBD2. V shed 4 bases, J shed 4 bases, and the junction held 5 bases outside the gene matches. Germline CDR1 is ENHRY and CDR2 is SYGVKD. The CDR3 contains 14 residues.

The chain has TRBV27 and TRBJ2-5; 7 bases match TRBD1. V gave up 2 bases and J gave up 1 base; unmatched junction bases: 4. The CDR3 spans 15 residues. Germline loops: CDR1 MNHEY, CDR2 SMNVEV (reference sequence). The CDR3 DNA is TGTGCCAGCAGTTTAGCAGGGGGTATCCAAGAGACCCAGTACTTC. Translation gives CASSLAGGIQETQYF.

The CDR3 DNA follows: TGTGCCAGCAGCCCCAACCTAGCGAGTCAAGAGACCCAGTACTTC. It translates to CASSPNLASQETQYF. V and J are TRBV2 and TRBJ2-5, with D perhaps matching TRBD2 (6 bases). The CDR3 loop spans 15 amino acids. The V and J ends lost 6 bases and 2 bases respectively, with 16 bases between them. The germline gives CDR1 SNHLY, CDR2 FYNNEI.

The rearrangement uses TRBV7-8 and TRBJ1-1, with D maybe TRBD1 (5 bases). Per germline, CDR1 SGHVS and CDR2 FQNEAQ. The V end lost 4 bases, the J end lost 2 bases, and 14 bases lay between the germline ends. The CDR3 runs to 15 residues. The CDR3 here is CASSSRRGSNTEAFF. CDR3 in DNA: TGTGCCAGCAGCTCTCGACGGGGGTCCAACACTGAAGCTTTCTTT.

V and J are TRBV12-3 or TRBV12-4 and TRBJ1-1, with a tentative D call TRBD1 (5 bases). V was trimmed by 7 bases and J by 5 bases, leaving 11 bases between them. There are 12 residues in the CDR3. CDR3 bases: TGTGCCAGCACGGGGGTCGCGACTGAAGCTTTCTTT. Its protein is CASTGVATEAFF.

As regards this clone: This sample includes further DNA sequences coding for the same CDR3. DNA of the CDR3: TGTGCCAGCTCACAAGGACAGGGTCCCTATGGCTACACCTTC. This sequence encodes CASSQGQGPYGYTF. The chain recombines TRBV18 with TRBJ1-2, with TRBD1 matching 8 bases. The CDR3 loop spans 14 amino acids. Germline V CDR1 and CDR2: KGHSH, LQKENI. The junction had 5 bases not matched to a gene; V was cut back by 4 bases and J by 4 bases.

V is TRBV19 and J is TRBJ1-2; TRBD1 agrees at 9 bases. J lost 4 bases, V lost 7 bases, and 7 bases had no gene match. The germline CDR1 and CDR2 sequences are LNHDA and SQIVND (reference sequence). The CDR3 sequence is 14 residues long. CDR3 sequence (DNA): TGTGCCAGTACCCGGGACAGGGCCCTCTATGGCTACACCTTC. This codes for CASTRDRALYGYTF.

The chain employs TRBV18 and TRBJ2-5, with 7 bases aligning to TRBD1. The V segment lost 3 bases and the J segment 3 bases; nucleotides outside the gene matches: 4. The CDR3 loop spans 14 amino acids. Germline V gene data show CDR1 as KGHSH and CDR2 as LQKENI. The CDR3 DNA is TGTGCCAGCTCACCGTATCAGGGGGAAGAGACCCAGTACTTC. This encodes CASSPYQGEETQYF.

J is TRBJ1-3 and V is TRBV18, with 8 bases lining up with TRBD1. This CDR3 has 16 amino acids. Germline V gene sequence: CDR1 KGHSH, CDR2 LQKENI. V lost 3 bases to trimming and J lost 4 bases; unmatched junction nucleotides: 8. The CDR3 DNA reads as TGTGCCAGCTCACCCTCCGGACAGGGTAGCGGAAACACCATATATTTT. Amino acids: CASSPSGQGSGNTIYF.

The rearrangement uses TRBV5-1 and TRBJ1-2; 9 bases map to TRBD1. Germline V gives CDR1 SGHRS, CDR2 YFSETQ. Losses at the gene ends were 4 bases for V and 13 bases for J; bases not matched to a gene: 11. The CDR3 is 13 amino acids. CDR3 nucleotides: TGCGCCAGCAGCCCCACAGGGGGCGAGGGCAGCACCTTC. It yields the protein CASSPTGGEGSTF.

This chain connects TRBV12-5 to TRBJ1-4; tentatively, D is TRBD1 (6 bases). CDR1 LGHNT and CDR2 FRNRAP come from the germline V gene. There are 14 residues in the CDR3. The ends were cut back, 5 bases at V and 8 bases at J, with 15 bases in the middle. CDR3 bases: TGTGCTAGTGGTCAAAGGGGGGGGGAGGAAAAACTGTTTTTT. As protein: CASGQRGGEEKLFF.

This chain joins TRBV30 and TRBJ2-1; D might be TRBD1 (5 bases). V lost 0 bases and J 11 bases, leaving 14 bases between the germline ends. Germline V lookup: CDR1 GTSNPN, CDR2 SVGIG (reference sequence). The CDR3 sequence is 13 residues long. CDR3 sequence (DNA): TGTGCCTGGAGTGTAGGGCAGGGCACACAGCAGTTCTTC. It yields the protein CAWSVGQGTQQFF.

The CDR3 loop reads CASRDTNYGYTF. CDR3 nucleotides: TGTGCCAGCAGGGACACTAACTATGGCTACACCTTC. The rearrangement uses TRBV6-5 and TRBJ1-2; D possibly corresponds to TRBD1 (5 bases). CDR1 and CDR2 (germline): MNHEY, SVGAGI. V lost 6 bases and J 0 bases, leaving 5 bases between the germline ends. There are 12 residues in the CDR3.

V and J are TRBV19 and TRBJ1-5; TRBD1 aligns across 8 bases. Germline loops: CDR1 LNHDA, CDR2 SQIVND (reference sequence). The CDR3 loop spans 15 amino acids. The ends lost 8 bases at V and 2 bases at J; junction bases unmatched: 8. In DNA form, the CDR3 reads TGTGCCAGTCTTCCGGACAGGGTTGGCAATCAGCCCCAGCATTTT. Its translation is CASLPDRVGNQPQHF. The full variable domain, its missing parts supplied by reference TRBV19 and TRBJ1-5, is DGGITQSPKYLFRKEGQNVTLSCEQNLNHDAMYWYRQDPGQGLRLIYYSQIVNDFQKGDIAEGYSVSREKKESFPLTVTSAQKNPTAFYLCASLPDRVGNQPQHFGDGTRLSIL.

This clone was observed a single time. J is TRBJ1-5 and V is TRBV6-1, with D perhaps matching TRBD1 (5 bases). The V end lost 4 bases, the J end lost 0 bases, and 19 bases lay between the germline ends. There are 18 residues in the CDR3. Germline V lookup: CDR1 MNHNS, CDR2 SASEGT. In nucleotides, the CDR3 is TGTGCCAGCAGTGGGGGGGAAGGGGTCCAATATAGCAATCAGCCCCAGCATTTT. This sequence encodes CASSGGEGVQYSNQPQHF.

V and J are TRBV27 and TRBJ2-1, with TRBD1 identical over 8 bases. V gave up 6 bases and J gave up 5 bases; unmatched junction bases: 9. CDR1 MNHEY and CDR2 SMNVEV come from the germline V gene (reference sequence). The CDR3 length is 15 residues. The CDR3 sequence: CASSLQSRGHNEQFF. CDR3 sequence (DNA): TGTGCCAGCAGCTTACAGAGCAGGGGGCACAATGAGCAGTTCTTC.

The rearrangement joins TRBV5-1 to TRBJ2-3; 12 bases are a match to TRBD2. The CDR3 extends over 18 amino acids. Germline V lookup: CDR1 SGHRS, CDR2 YFSETQ. Losses at the gene ends were 4 bases for V and 7 bases for J; bases not matched to a gene: 16. The CDR3 loop reads CASSAGAASGGALYTQYF. CDR3 in DNA: TGCGCCAGCAGCGCGGGGGCGGCTAGCGGGGGGGCCTTATATACGCAGTATTTT.

The chain uses TRBV30 and TRBJ1-4; 9 positions match TRBD1. Germline V gene sequence: CDR1 GTSNPN, CDR2 SVGIG (reference sequence). There are 14 residues in the CDR3. V was pared by 3 bases and J by 8 bases, with 7 bases of the junction left unmatched. Written as DNA, the CDR3 is TGTGCCTGGAGAGGGGGACAGGGTGAGGAAAAACTGTTTTTT. This encodes CAWRGGQGEEKLFF. The complete variable domain, with remaining parts taken from reference TRBV30 and TRBJ1-4, reads SQTIHQWPATLVQPVGSPLSLECTVEGTSNPNLYWYRQAAGRGLQLLFYSVGIGQISSEVPQNLSASRPQDRQFILSSKKLLLSDSGFYLCAWRGGQGEEKLFFGSGTQLSVL.

The chain couples TRBV2 to TRBJ1-2, with D possibly TRBD1 on 5 matching bases. V was cut by 6 bases and J by 8 bases, with 16 bases left in between. The CDR3 totals 13 residues. Germline assignment: CDR1 SNHLY and CDR2 FYNNEI. CDR3 sequence reads: CASRTRDLGGYTF. The DNA of the CDR3 is TGTGCCAGCAGGACCAGGGATTTGGGAGGCTACACCTTC.

V and J are TRBV6-1 and TRBJ1-1; 10 bases line up with TRBD1. V was pared by 1 base and J by 13 bases, with 12 bases of the junction left unmatched. Germline CDR1 and CDR2: MNHNS and SASEGT. This CDR3 has 15 amino acids. The CDR3 reads CASSEGLTGGVGSFF. CDR3 nucleotide sequence: TGTGCCAGCAGTGAAGGGTTGACAGGGGGCGTGGGGAGTTTCTTT.

V is TRBV18 and J is TRBJ2-1, with D maybe TRBD1 (5 bases). CDR3 size: 14 residues. The germline gives CDR1 KGHSH, CDR2 LQKENI. The ends were cut back, 2 bases at V and 5 bases at J, with 10 bases in the middle. CDR3 in DNA: TGTGCCAGCTCACCATTTCAGGGCGACAATGAGCAGTTCTTC. It yields the protein CASSPFQGDNEQFF.

With respect to this clone: Sequence at one end of the junction differs from germline and may be a read error. The chain combines TRBV24-1 with TRBJ1-2, with a tentative D call TRBD1 (6 bases). Germline V gene sequence: CDR1 KGHDR, CDR2 SFDVKD. This CDR3 is built from 12 residues. The CDR3 region is CATSDSGGGAPF. CDR3 nucleotide sequence: TGTGCCACCAGTGACTCGGGAGGGGGTGCACCCTTC.

V gene TRBV12-3 or TRBV12-4 combines with J gene TRBJ1-1; D is unresolved. The CDR3 totals 13 residues. V shed 2 bases and J shed 6 bases, with 10 bases lying between them. The CDR3 spells CASSLIRGAEAFF. In nucleotides, the CDR3 is TGTGCCAGCAGTTTAATCAGAGGCGCTGAAGCTTTCTTT.

V and J are TRBV11-2 and TRBJ2-3, with 9 bases fitting TRBD2. Per the germline V gene, CDR1 is SGHAT and CDR2 is FQNNGV. V shed 8 bases and J 5 bases; nucleotides not matched to a gene: 8. The CDR3 consists of 14 residues. DNA for the CDR3: TGTGCCAGCGGAGTGGCGGGGGGGGTAGATACGCAGTATTTT. Translated: CASGVAGGVDTQYF.

The V and J genes are TRBV27 and TRBJ2-7; TRBD1 matches at 7 bases. The CDR3 extends over 13 amino acids. Germline V CDR1 and CDR2: MNHEY, SMNVEV (reference sequence). With V trimmed by 5 bases and J by 6 bases, 7 bases remained unmatched. The CDR3 nucleotides read TGTGCCAGCAGTGTGACAGGGACGCTCGAGCAGTACTTC. Its translation is CASSVTGTLEQYF.

V and J are TRBV7-9 and TRBJ1-6; no clear D gene. V lost 5 bases and J lost 5, with 10 bases in between. The CDR3 loop spans 14 amino acids. Germline V gene data show CDR1 as SEHNR and CDR2 as FQNEAQ (reference sequence). The CDR3 loop is CASSLGRNNSPLHF. For the CDR3, the DNA is TGTGCCAGCAGCCTCGGGAGGAATAATTCACCCCTCCACTTT. The entire variable domain, with the rest obtained from reference TRBV7-9 and TRBJ1-6, is as follows: DTGVSQNPRHKITKRGQNVTFRCDPISEHNRLYWYRQTLGQGPEFLTYFQNEAQLEKSRLLSDRFSAERPKGSFSTLEIQRTEQGDSAMYLCASSLGRNNSPLHFGNGTRLTVT.

The chain is built from TRBV29-1 and TRBJ1-4; weak D call: TRBD1 (5 bases). V dropped 7 bases and J dropped 8 bases, with 17 bases sitting between them. CDR1 SQVTM and CDR2 ANQGSEA come from the germline V gene. The CDR3 has 13 residues. The CDR3 protein is CSARTTLQEKLFF. The DNA of the CDR3 is TGCAGCGCCCGGACAACCCTGCAGGAAAAACTGTTTTTT.

The V call is TRBV6-5, the J call TRBJ2-3; 7 bases align to TRBD2. Losses at the gene ends were 2 bases for V and 1 base for J; bases not matched to a gene: 3. The CDR3 spans 15 residues. CDR1 is MNHEY, CDR2 SVGAGI, per germline. The CDR3 here is CASSYGLAGTDTQYF. Here the CDR3 DNA reads TGTGCCAGCAGTTACGGGCTAGCGGGCACAGATACGCAGTATTTT.

V is TRBV6-5 and J is TRBJ2-5; 9 bases align to TRBD1. Looked up from germline, CDR1 is MNHEY and CDR2 is SVGAGI. The trim removed 4 bases at V and 5 bases at J, leaving 11 bases unmatched. CDR3 length: 16 residues. CDR3 loop: CASSFTPGQGSETQYF. DNA of the CDR3: TGTGCCAGCAGTTTCACCCCTGGACAGGGGTCGGAGACCCAGTACTTC.

The chain employs TRBV6-5 and TRBJ2-7; 7 bases align to TRBD1. J lost 3 bases, V lost 6 bases, and 2 bases had no gene match. Germline loops: CDR1 MNHEY, CDR2 SVGAGI. The CDR3 runs to 12 residues. The CDR3 sequence is CASRGTDYEQYF. CDR3 DNA: TGTGCCAGCAGAGGGACAGACTACGAGCAGTACTTC.